A single sample gave rise to the 10 T cell receptor beta chains below, sequenced in a study of patients and donors after allogeneic stem cell transplantation. TCRdb processed the RT-PCR reads anew with MiXCR; each CDR3 protein has one entry. The sample includes over 400,000 distinct CDR3 sequences, around 15% of them seen just once. The sequenced material came from blood, either unsorted or a sorted T cell fraction (not recorded which). These receptors all stem from a human donor who was either an allogeneic HSCT recipient or a stem cell or donor lymphocyte infusion donor (not recorded which). It is not recorded whose cells these are; they may come from a transplant donor.

This clonotype appeared many times. The chain carries TRBV27 and TRBJ2-7, with 8 bases identical to TRBD1. V shed 2 bases and J 0 bases; nucleotides not matched to a gene: 3. The CDR3 has 15 amino acids. The V gene's germline CDR1 is MNHEY and CDR2 SMNVEV (reference sequence). Written as DNA, the CDR3 is TGTGCCAGCAGTTTAGCCAGGGGGCACTCCTACGAGCAGTACTTC. It encodes CASSLARGHSYEQYF.

There are many counts of this clonotype. J is TRBJ2-5 and V is TRBV12-3 or TRBV12-4, with TRBD2 as a possible D gene (6 bases). The germline V and J ends were trimmed by 4 bases and 5 bases, with 17 bases remaining between them. The CDR3 runs 15 residues. CDR3 coding DNA: TGTGCCAGCAGTTCCGATCGCTGGGCGGGGGAGACCCAGTACTTC. Translating it yields CASSSDRWAGETQYF.

This clonotype has more than one count but fewer than ten. J is TRBJ1-4 and V is TRBV7-2; 7 nucleotides match TRBD1. This CDR3 spans 13 amino acids. From germline, CDR1 is SGHTA and CDR2 FQGNSA. Unmatched junction bases numbered 8, after V lost 5 bases and J lost 11 bases. DNA of the CDR3: TGTGCCAGCAGCCCGGACAGGAAGGGGAAACTGTTTTTT. Protein: CASSPDRKGKLFF.

V is TRBV28 and J is TRBJ1-2, with TRBD1 as a possible D gene (5 bases). The CDR3 totals 12 residues. Germline CDR1 reads MDHEN; CDR2 reads SYDVKM. The ends were cut back, 3 bases at V and 7 bases at J, with 9 bases in the middle. The chain's CDR3 is CASSFGDGGYTF. The CDR3 region has the DNA TGTGCCAGCAGTTTTGGGGACGGTGGCTACACCTTC.

The J gene is TRBJ2-7, the V gene TRBV4-2; 8 bases agree with TRBD2. Trimming removed 0 bases from V and 2 bases from J; junction bases left unmatched: 6. Looked up from germline, CDR1 is LGHNA and CDR2 is YNFKEQ. CDR3 size: 16 residues. The DNA for the CDR3 is TGTGCCAGCAGCCAAGAATTCAGCGGGGGCCCCTACGAGCAGTACTTC. Translation gives CASSQEFSGGPYEQYF.

The chain is built from TRBV11-2 and TRBJ2-2, with TRBD2 identical over 9 bases. V was clipped by 5 bases and J by 4 bases; unmatched bases: 8. The CDR3 spans 16 residues. Germline values: CDR1 SGHAT, CDR2 FQNNGV. The CDR3: CASSPSRAGGTGELFF. CDR3 bases: TGTGCCAGCAGCCCCAGCAGAGCGGGGGGCACCGGGGAGCTGTTTTTT.

This clonotype was observed a handful of times. The chain links TRBV5-1 to TRBJ1-1, with D possibly matching TRBD1 (5 bases). The V end was cut by 7 bases, the J end by 11 bases, with 21 bases between. CDR1 SGHRS and CDR2 YFSETQ come from the germline V gene. The CDR3 spans 13 residues. CDR3 sequence reads: CASRDMTGTDAFF. The DNA of the CDR3 is TGCGCCAGCCGAGATATGACGGGGACGGATGCTTTCTTT.

Only a few counts were recorded for this clonotype. V and J are TRBV7-9 and TRBJ2-3; D call uncertain. This CDR3 comprises 16 residues. In germline, CDR1 is SEHNR, CDR2 FQNEAQ (reference sequence). The ends were cut back, 1 base at V and 0 bases at J, with 11 bases in the middle. The CDR3 DNA sequence: TGTGCCAGCAGCTTAGTTGCGTCTCCTAGCACAGATACGCAGTATTTT. Translating gives CASSLVASPSTDTQYF.

The chain links TRBV20-1 to TRBJ2-3; the match to TRBD1 covers 8 bases. J was trimmed by 3 bases and V by 6 bases; bases with no gene match: 5. CDR1 is DFQATT and CDR2 is SNEGSKA in the germline V gene (reference sequence). The CDR3 spans 13 residues. The CDR3 here is CSAEDRATDTQYF. CDR3 DNA: TGCAGTGCCGAGGACAGGGCTACAGATACGCAGTATTTT.

This clonotype came up a few times. V usage is TRBV12-3 or TRBV12-4 and J usage is TRBJ1-4; the D gene is possibly TRBD1 (5 bases). V lost 6 bases and J 5 bases, leaving 13 bases between the germline ends. The CDR3 extends over 14 amino acids. Written as DNA, the CDR3 is TGTGCCAGCAGCCGGGACGTCGGAAATGAAAAACTGTTTTTT. This gives the protein CASSRDVGNEKLFF.